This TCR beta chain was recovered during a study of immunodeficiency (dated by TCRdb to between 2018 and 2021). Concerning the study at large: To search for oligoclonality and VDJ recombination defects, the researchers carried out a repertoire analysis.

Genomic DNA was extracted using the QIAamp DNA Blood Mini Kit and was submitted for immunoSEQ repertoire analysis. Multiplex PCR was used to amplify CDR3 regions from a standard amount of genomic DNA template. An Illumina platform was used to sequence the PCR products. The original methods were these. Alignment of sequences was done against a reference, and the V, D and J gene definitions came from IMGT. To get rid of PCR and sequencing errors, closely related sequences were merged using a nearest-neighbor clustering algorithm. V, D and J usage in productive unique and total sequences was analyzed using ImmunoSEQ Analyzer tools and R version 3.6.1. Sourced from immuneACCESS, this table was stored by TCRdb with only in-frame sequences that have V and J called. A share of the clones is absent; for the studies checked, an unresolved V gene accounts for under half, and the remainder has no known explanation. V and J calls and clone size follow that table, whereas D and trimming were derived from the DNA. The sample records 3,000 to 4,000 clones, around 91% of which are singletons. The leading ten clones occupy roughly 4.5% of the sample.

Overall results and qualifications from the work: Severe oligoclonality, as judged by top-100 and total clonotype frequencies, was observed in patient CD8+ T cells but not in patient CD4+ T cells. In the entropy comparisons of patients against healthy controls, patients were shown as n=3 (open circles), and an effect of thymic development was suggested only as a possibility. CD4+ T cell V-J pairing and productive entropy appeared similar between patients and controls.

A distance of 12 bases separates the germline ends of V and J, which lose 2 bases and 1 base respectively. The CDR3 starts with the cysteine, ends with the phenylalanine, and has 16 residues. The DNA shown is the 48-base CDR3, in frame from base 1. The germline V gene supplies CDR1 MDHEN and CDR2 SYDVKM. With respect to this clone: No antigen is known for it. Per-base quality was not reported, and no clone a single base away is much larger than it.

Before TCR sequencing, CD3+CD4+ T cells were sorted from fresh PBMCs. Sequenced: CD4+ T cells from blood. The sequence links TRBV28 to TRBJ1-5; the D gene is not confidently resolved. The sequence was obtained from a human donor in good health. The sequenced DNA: TGTGCCAGCAGTTTAACTGGGGAGAGGAGCAATCAGCCCCAGCATTTT. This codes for CASSLTGERSNQPQHF.